This section outlines one T cell receptor (beta chain) sequence together with its context. This record comes from a study of blood T cell repertoires in COVID-19. Whole-study context: The origin of the acute and convalescent COVID-19 samples was the United States, Italy and Spain. Nucleic acid was either cDNA or gDNA, and it came from T cells, B-cell-depleted T cells, or PBMCs.

Original handling: How many nucleated cells were present was estimated from reference gene primer amplification. The repertoire was sequenced with immunoSEQ multiplex PCR; TCRdb's copy has only in-frame clones and lacks some. V and J calls and clone size follow that table, whereas D and trimming were derived from the DNA. The data hold about 89,000 clones, with about 96% observed a single time. This CDR3 is 14 amino acids long. Germline V CDR1 and CDR2: MNHEY, SVGAGI. Trimming stripped 6 bases from V and 2 bases from J, with 14 bases between. The receptor comes from a human donor with active COVID-19. The donor label of this sample is uncertain. This sequence joins TRBV6-5 and TRBJ2-7; D not resolved. What was sequenced was peripheral blood. This CDR3 reads CASSFGVDTYEQYF. The CDR3 DNA reads TGTGCCAGCAGCTTTGGTGTCGACACCTACGAGCAGTACTTC.